The T cell receptor beta chain under discussion was sequenced for a study of blood T cells in healthy people across ages. General observations from the study: Unknown CMV status may confound age-related changes in expanded clones. Unsorted PBMC input precluded a conclusive naive versus antigen-experienced comparison.

The extraction recovered at least 5.5 micrograms of total RNA per sample. This CDR3 spans 13 amino acids. Germline V gives CDR1 DFQATT, CDR2 SNEGSKA (reference sequence). Combining a sample-barcoded 5' primer with a J-beta primer mix, a second PCR ran for about 7 to 11 cycles. MiXCR, run by TCRdb on the 5' RACE reads, gives a single entry per CDR3 protein. There are under 2,000,000 distinct CDR3 sequences in the sample; approximately 50% occur only once, and approximately 2% lies in the top ten. As for this clonotype: What it binds is unknown.

This TCR was recovered from a middle-aged woman in good health. This chain connects TRBV20-1 to TRBJ2-4, with unresolved D. TRBJ2-7 matches the DNA end more closely, so the J call is doubtful. The specimen sequenced was blood. The CDR3: CSAGTGSLREQYF. The DNA of the CDR3 is TGCAGTGCAGGAACGGGCTCACTCCGCGAGCAGTACTTC.